This paragraph covers one T cell receptor (beta chain) sequence. The antigen this receptor binds is unknown. Per-base qualities were not stored, and no clone one base away is much larger. This entry is derived from a study of cytomegalovirus exposure and HLA in healthy donors (dated by TCRdb to about 2017). Notes on the research overall: According to an earlier analysis of 587 of the donors, 150 million to 200 million T cells yielded 95 million to 140 million unique TCR beta sequences and 276 Gb of sequence data. Of the roughly 410 genotyped donors, 80% to 90% were placed in the genetic ancestry cluster associated with self-reported Caucasian donors. The later analysis used no new phenotypic data to find candidate immune exposures, relying instead on TCR beta sequences and their occurrence across donors. The study aimed to test whether cataloging public T cell receptors could reveal signatures of past pathogen exposure. An early release covering roughly 580 HLA-typed donors comprised about 320 gigabases of sequencing data and around 80 million unique TCR sequences. Using immunosequencing, the study profiled T cell repertoires from 500 to 800 subjects and related those repertoires to cytomegalovirus serostatus. A later genetic analysis used genome-wide SNP genotypes for about three fifths of the roughly 700 donors, treating that subset as a discovery cohort. The study combined high-throughput TCR immunosequencing, statistical association of individual TCRs with disease status, and machine learning to predict cytomegalovirus infection status. Roughly 5 DR-DQ haplotypes were handled as single units for association and clustering because linkage in the cohort was strong. An earlier analysis of roughly 600 of the donors used high-throughput TCR beta sequencing to judge whether each TCR beta V gene segment behaved as functional or pseudogenic. Typing coverage varied by locus: about 620-640 donors for A, B, C, DRB1 and DQB1; approximately 560 for DQA1; 606 for DPA1; roughly 450 for DPB1. Donor age, sex, ethnicity and CMV serostatus were compiled together with the repertoire data. Among 300 to 500 genotyped donors of the cohort, an average of roughly 230,000 unique TCR beta nucleotide sequences was sequenced per donor, of which roughly 17% were non-productive. A later analysis re-analyzed previously published TCR beta repertoires from about 600 donors and added high-resolution HLA genotyping to study TCR occurrence patterns. Every repertoire in the discovery cohort had been generated on one and the same sequencing platform. A separate validation cohort of some 130 different subjects was used in addition to the roughly 620-subject first cohort. Class I and class II HLA loci were covered by the typing at four-digit resolution. Beyond this particular receptor, the publication reports: In vitro tests confirmed that three of the cytomegalovirus-associated TCR beta chains recognize cytomegalovirus antigens. A further reported finding was that TCR beta sequences accurately predicted the HLA-A and HLA-B alleles for most subjects in the first cohort. A later genetic analysis reported fewer N-insertions in productive TCRs among donors in an Asian-associated ancestry cluster than the approximately 700-donor mean. The study listed approximately 160 TCR beta chains as associated with cytomegalovirus. When HLA alleles, especially DR and DQ, strongly co-occurred, TCR associations were difficult to assign to individual alleles. Linkage disequilibrium might explain the correlated functional status among segregating V segments, but an unknown experimental factor could not be excluded. While some public TCRs were present in many individuals, most TCR sequences turned up only very rarely across donors. A later analysis reported that several top co-occurrence clusters appeared linked to parvovirus B19, influenza, CMV and Epstein-Barr virus. Most CMV-associated TCR beta chains appeared to be HLA-restricted in a later analysis, and the HLA associations seemed to be driven largely by CMV exposure. It was suggested by the authors that the approach could potentially be generalized to other disease states and immunological phenotypes. In a later genetic analysis, a missense DCLRE1C variant was associated with V-gene and J-gene trimming of TCR beta chains, and the association was replicated in an independent cohort. In an earlier analysis of some 500 of the donors, most TCR beta V segments were observed in productive rearrangements about 90% or about 30% of the time, broadly matching IMGT annotations. In a later analysis, TCR association rates were found to vary across HLA loci, with the most associated TCRs seen for DRB1 alleles and the fewest for HLA-C alleles. Cytomegalovirus status was reported to be diagnosed by the classifier with high specificity and sensitivity in both the original and validation cohorts. A group of highly shared sequence variants was considered likely to be a technical artifact of the sequencing pipeline. Compared with equally common non-associated chains, HLA-associated TCR beta chains in a later analysis were more clonally expanded and had lower generation probabilities. The presence/absence analyses assumed that sequencing depth was roughly uniform across donors, and that assumption may not be true. Some IMGT-functional V segments, including TRBV6-2 and TRBV6-3, could not be distinguished by the 87-base-pair reads and were therefore excluded. This cohort had only TCR beta chains sequenced, and the lack of alpha or paired-chain data limited which features could be detected. Because HLA typing was unavailable for some donors at each locus, only the typed subset was used in association tests. For the cohort, immune exposure information was limited to CMV serostatus. Because counts were too low, roughly 18 rarely observed V segments, including chromosome 9 orphons, were left out of the earlier analysis of roughly 600 of the donors. Specific HLA alleles were associated with around 18,000 TCR beta sequences at a false discovery rate of 0.05 in a later analysis.

CDR1 and CDR2 were assigned from the germline V gene as SGHDT and YYEEEE. The CDR3 spans 14 residues, from the cysteine through the phenylalanine. This entry keeps only the CDR3 DNA: 42 bases, framed from base 1. V lost 2 bases and J lost 10 bases, and the count of bases not matched to a germline gene is 6. The cohort was made up of roughly 670 healthy bone marrow donors. At the time of sampling, every cohort member was nominally healthy, though immune exposures that went unrecorded were likely present. The donor tested CMV seronegative, placing the donor among the 300 to 450 seronegative members of the cohort. A peripheral blood sample was provided by each donor, and peripheral blood mononuclear cells were used for TCR beta sequencing. Genomic DNA extraction from the blood cell samples was performed with the Qiagen DNeasy Blood Extraction Kit. The library was produced with the immunoSEQ multiplex PCR assay. The multiplex PCR relied on a mix of 60 forward primers for TCR Vbeta segments and 13 reverse primers for TCR Jbeta segments. The CDR3 region of rearranged TCR beta genes was amplified from genomic DNA with a multiplex PCR assay. The Illumina HiSeq System was used to sequence the amplified TCR beta libraries as 87-base-pair reads. As for the authors' bioinformatics: A later analysis counted approximately 76 million unique TCR beta chains across the 500 to 850 repertoires, and 10 million to 11 million of these chains were shared by at least two donors. A nearest-neighbor algorithm error-corrected the raw reads and collapsed the reads into unique sequences, merging closely related sequences to remove PCR and sequencing errors. CDR3 sequences were aligned to IMGT reference sequences to assign V, D and J gene segments. For a sequence to be retained, a match of at least six nucleotides was required to both a V gene segment and a J gene segment. A rearrangement counted as productive if the CDR3 had no stop codons and remained in frame with V and J, and every other rearrangement counted as non-productive. CDR3 was defined according to IMGT convention as the region running from the second conserved V-encoded cysteine to the conserved J-encoded phenylalanine. The earlier analysis of 500 to 600 of the donors excluded sequences that lacked an unambiguous match to a single V gene segment. In an earlier analysis of about 590 of the donors, a V segment was called functional when productive rearrangements were above 56.7%, and segregating when the standard deviation between donors exceeded 5%. To diagnose cytomegalovirus status from the catalog of TCR beta chain sequences, a statistical classification framework was built. V and J gene assignment, in a later analysis, came from comparing TCR nucleotide sequences with IMGT/GENE-DB human TR gene sequences. The TCRdist pipeline was used in a later analysis to assign CDR3 sequences and most-parsimonious VDJ recombination scenarios. In a later analysis, each TCR beta chain was defined by its CDR3 amino acid sequence together with its V-gene family, and reads without a unique V-gene family were excluded. A later analysis removed roughly 590 highly shared, low-generation-probability nucleotide sequences to deal with suspected cross-contamination and a sequencing artifact. For each public chain, a later analysis derived a clonal expansion index from normalized ranks of inferred template counts within each repertoire. Generation probabilities in a later analysis came from a VDJ recombination model fitted to out-of-frame rearrangements, and those results were checked against IGoR. Hypergeometric tests were used in a later analysis to score TCR-TCR, TCR-HLA and TCR-CMV co-occurrence, with a repertoire-size bias correction applied to the TCR pairs. In a later analysis, false discovery rates were estimated by permuting HLA or CMV assignments 20 times. A later analysis grouped co-occurring TCRs with DBSCAN, adding TCRdist sequence similarity when clustering within HLA-allele-positive subsets. Repertoires with fewer than 30,000 or more than 120,000 public chains were left out of co-occurrence clustering, as were several repertoires with anomalous nucleotide sharing. TCRdb took over this immuneACCESS table, retaining in-frame rearrangements with V and J assigned. Such tables are incomplete; in checked studies, under half of the missing clones stem from an unresolved V gene, and the remainder is unexplained. V and J calls and clone size are copied from that table; D and trimming were computed from the DNA. Counted in this sample were 150,000 to 200,000 clones; approximately 72% of them appeared once. The ten top clones hold 2% to 2.5% of the sample.

Sequenced input: PBMCs. The clonotype originates from a female donor in good health and CMV-seronegative. The chain is assembled from TRBV5-6 and TRBJ1-6, and 7 bases in between align with TRBD1. The sequenced DNA is TGTGCCAGCAGCTTCTCGACAGGGCCCTCACCCCTCCACTTT. This gives the protein CASSFSTGPSPLHF.